The 32 T cell receptor beta chains reported below all come from one sample, sequenced in a study of T cell responses to AZD1222 COVID-19 vaccine. Sequencing used immunoSEQ multiplex PCR; TCRdb keeps in-frame clones, though not all of them. Of approximately 110,000 clones detected, roughly 87% appear once; the ten largest clones hold over 4%. The starting material was peripheral blood, obtained on day 0 of AZD1222 vaccination. These receptor sequences come from an adult in good health.

J is TRBJ1-3 and V is TRBV19; unclear D gene. Germline-derived CDR1 and CDR2 are LNHDA and SQIVND (reference sequence). The CDR3 loop spans 13 amino acids. Trimming stripped 5 bases from V and 4 bases from J, with 9 bases between. CDR3: CASSRGRGNTIYF. CDR3 in DNA: TGTGCCAGTAGTCGAGGGCGAGGAAACACCATATATTTT.

The genes are TRBV6-1 and TRBJ2-3; D ambiguous. The CDR3 contains 14 residues. Trimming stripped 0 bases from V and 5 bases from J, with 9 bases between. The germline V gene encodes CDR1 MNHNS and CDR2 SASEGT. CDR3 loop: CASSEALVGDTQYF. CDR3 sequence (DNA): TGTGCCAGCAGTGAAGCTCTAGTCGGAGATACGCAGTATTTT.

The chain has TRBV5-5 and TRBJ2-1; D not certain. Germline CDR1 and CDR2: SGHKS and YYEKEE (reference sequence). This CDR3 is built from 13 residues. V was clipped by 5 bases and J by 8 bases, with 14 bases between them. CDR3 in amino acids: CASSPASGDEQFF. The CDR3 DNA reads as TGTGCCAGCAGTCCGGCTAGTGGCGATGAGCAGTTCTTC.

In its sample, this clone was seen once. The chain has TRBV28 and TRBJ1-2, with 7 bases lining up with TRBD1. CDR1 is MDHEN and CDR2 is SYDVKM in the germline V gene. This CDR3 contains 15 residues. J was trimmed by 6 bases and V by 6 bases; bases with no gene match: 13. The CDR3 DNA sequence: TGTGCCAGCAGATCCGGACAGGCGTTCCCCCATGGCTACACCTTC. Its translation: CASRSGQAFPHGYTF.

The chain joins TRBV7-2 to TRBJ2-7; 10 nucleotides align to TRBD2. This CDR3 is 14 amino acids long. Germline trimming cut 3 bases from V and 4 bases from J; bases unmatched to any gene: 3. Germline V lookup: CDR1 SGHTA, CDR2 FQGNSA. CDR3 nucleotide sequence: TGTGCCAGCAGCTTGGGACTAGCGTTATACGAGCAGTACTTC. Its translation is CASSLGLALYEQYF.

This clone was counted a single time. The chain joins TRBV3-1 (or the pseudogene TRBV3-2) to TRBJ1-5; D perhaps matches TRBD1 (6 bases). Trimming removed 4 bases from V and 9 bases from J, with 16 bases in between. This CDR3 comprises 14 residues. Per the germline V gene, CDR1 is LGHDT and CDR2 is YNNKEL (reference sequence). CDR3 DNA sequence: TGTGCCAGCAGCCCAACGAGGGGGGTTCGGCCCCAGCATTTT. Its translation is CASSPTRGVRPQHF.

The rearrangement uses TRBV27 and TRBJ2-1; D may be TRBD2 (7 bases). CDR1 and CDR2 (germline): MNHEY, SMNVEV (reference sequence). The CDR3 runs 17 residues. Trimming left V 7 bases short and J 1 base short, with 20 bases between. CDR3 DNA sequence: TGTGCCAGCAACATAGGTGGGGGCGGGAGTTCCTACAATGAGCAGTTCTTC. Amino acid sequence: CASNIGGGGSSYNEQFF.

The V and J genes are TRBV9 and TRBJ2-7, with D possibly being TRBD1 (6 bases). Germline loops: CDR1 SGDLS, CDR2 YYNGEE. This CDR3 is 13 amino acids long. With 4 bases removed from V and 2 bases from J, the gap between germline ends came to 10 bases. For the CDR3, the DNA is TGTGCCAGCAGCTTGACAGGTACCTACGAGCAGTACTTC. It is translated as CASSLTGTYEQYF.

The chain has TRBV27 and TRBJ2-1, with 11 nucleotides matching TRBD2. The CDR3 is 17 residues long. Germline-derived CDR1 and CDR2 are MNHEY and SMNVEV (reference sequence). After removal of 5 bases from V and 8 bases from J, the junction contained 14 bases not matched to a gene. In DNA form, the CDR3 reads TGTGCCAGCAGTCGTACTAGCGGGAGTTCTCGTACAGATGAGCAGTTCTTC. Residues: CASSRTSGSSRTDEQFF.

V and J are TRBV7-9 and TRBJ2-7, with 9 bases aligning to TRBD1. Germline V gives CDR1 SEHNR, CDR2 FQNEAQ (reference sequence). V lost 0 bases to trimming and J lost 8 bases; unmatched junction nucleotides: 5. This CDR3 comprises 14 residues. The DNA of the CDR3 is TGTGCCAGCAGCTTAGCCGGGACAGGGAATAAGCAGTACTTC. As protein: CASSLAGTGNKQYF.

V and J are TRBV2 and TRBJ1-3, with D unresolved. Deletions cut 7 bases from V and 3 bases from J, with 10 bases between. CDR1 is SNHLY, CDR2 FYNNEI, per germline. This CDR3 has 13 amino acids. The CDR3 spells CASTLGIGNTIYF. As DNA, the CDR3 is TGTGCCAGCACTCTTGGGATTGGAAACACCATATATTTT.

The chain links TRBV23-1 to TRBJ2-2; TRBD1 aligns across 10 bases. TRBV23-1 belongs to the ORF category, with a function that is uncertain. The V and J ends lost 7 bases and 6 bases, in that order; junction bases with no gene match: 11. CDR3 length: 16 residues. The CDR3 loop is CASTHRRDRGPGELFF. As DNA, the CDR3 is TGCGCCAGCACCCACCGCCGGGACAGGGGCCCCGGGGAGCTGTTTTTT.

The chain employs TRBV3-1 (or the pseudogene TRBV3-2) and TRBJ2-1, with a tentative D call TRBD1 (6 bases). V was shortened by 0 bases and J by 15 bases, with 15 bases between the two germline ends. The CDR3 sequence is 13 residues long. The germline CDR1 and CDR2 sequences are LGHDT and YNNKEL (reference sequence). For the CDR3, the DNA is TGTGCCAGCAGCCAAGAGGGGACCAGGGGTCGGTTCTTC. Its protein is CASSQEGTRGRFF.

The chain combines TRBV5-4 with TRBJ1-4, with TRBD1 as a possible D gene (6 bases). Trimming pared 3 bases from V and 7 bases from J, leaving 25 bases between. This CDR3 has 18 residues. The germline gives CDR1 SGHNT, CDR2 YYREEE (reference sequence). The CDR3 region is CASSSKDAGGQGSEKLFF. The CDR3 nucleotides read TGTGCCAGCAGCTCCAAGGACGCCGGGGGGCAGGGAAGTGAAAAACTGTTTTTT.

A few counts support this clone. This sequence joins TRBV28 and TRBJ2-3, with no clear D. The CDR3 extends over 13 amino acids. Trimming left V 11 bases short and J 3 bases short, with 15 bases between. Per the germline V gene, CDR1 is MDHEN and CDR2 is SYDVKM. CDR3 sequence reads: CAAPVRLTDTQYF. CDR3 DNA sequence: TGTGCCGCGCCGGTGAGGCTGACAGATACGCAGTATTTT.

The chain joins TRBV12-5 to TRBJ2-1, with 8 bases that match TRBD1. The V gene end was trimmed by 8 bases and the J gene end by 2 bases; junction bases not matched to a gene: 8. This CDR3 is 15 amino acids long. Germline-derived CDR1 and CDR2 are LGHNT and FRNRAP. The chain's CDR3 is CASSDRGGPYNEQFF. DNA for the CDR3: TGTGCTAGTTCAGACAGGGGTGGCCCCTACAATGAGCAGTTCTTC.

The genes are TRBV19 and TRBJ1-1, with D possibly being TRBD1 (6 bases). Trimming took 7 bases from V and 5 from J, leaving 23 bases between them. CDR3 size: 16 residues. From germline, CDR1 is LNHDA and CDR2 SQIVND (reference sequence). The CDR3 spells CASTSGWGAPRTEAFF. DNA of the CDR3: TGTGCCAGTACCTCGGGTTGGGGGGCGCCACGGACTGAAGCTTTCTTT.

The chain combines TRBV7-2 with TRBJ2-1; D tentatively fits TRBD1 or TRBD2 (5 bases each). The length of the CDR3 is 13 residues. With 8 bases removed from V and 8 bases from J, the gap between germline ends came to 16 bases. Germline lookup yields CDR1 SGHTA and CDR2 FQGNSA. CDR3 amino acids: CASGPGPSYEQFF. The DNA of the CDR3 is TGTGCCAGCGGACCGGGACCAAGCTATGAGCAGTTCTTC.

CDR3 loop: CASSLDQNYGYTF. DNA for the CDR3: TGTGCCAGCAGCCTAGACCAAAACTATGGCTACACCTTC. The chain links TRBV28 to TRBJ1-2, with D hard to call. Trimming took off 6 bases at V and 2 bases at J, with 10 bases between the two ends. Germline V gene data show CDR1 as MDHEN and CDR2 as SYDVKM. The CDR3 has 13 residues.

Ten or more counts support this clone. The V and J genes are TRBV27 and TRBJ2-2, with TRBD2 identical over 16 bases. The length of the CDR3 is 17 residues. V was pared by 6 bases and J by 3 bases, with 4 bases of the junction left unmatched. From germline, CDR1 is MNHEY and CDR2 SMNVEV (reference sequence). Written as DNA, the CDR3 is TGTGCCAGCAGGGGACTAGCGGGAGGGGGCGACACCGGGGAGCTGTTTTTT. It encodes CASRGLAGGGDTGELFF.

The chain couples TRBV28 to TRBJ1-2; tentative D call: TRBD1 (5 bases). Germline CDR1 reads MDHEN; CDR2 reads SYDVKM. This CDR3 comprises 16 residues. V gave up 6 bases and J gave up 8 bases, with 25 bases separating them. This CDR3 is CASRRDLIDPRTGYTF. CDR3 coding DNA: TGTGCCAGCAGGCGGGACCTGATAGACCCTCGTACCGGCTACACCTTC.

The chain uses TRBV29-1 and TRBJ2-5; D is tentatively TRBD1 or TRBD2 (5 bases each). The CDR3 is 12 residues long. V dropped 4 bases and J dropped 7 bases, with 13 bases sitting between them. The germline V gene encodes CDR1 SQVTM and CDR2 ANQGSEA. CDR3: CSVGSGPGTQYF. DNA for the CDR3: TGCAGCGTTGGATCGGGGCCAGGGACCCAGTACTTC.

The chain is built from TRBV2 and TRBJ2-7; no firm D call. The V and J ends lost 2 bases and 9 bases respectively, with 17 bases between them. Germline V gives CDR1 SNHLY, CDR2 FYNNEI. The CDR3 spans 14 residues. CDR3 region: CASSEWAARMGQYF. The CDR3 DNA follows: TGTGCCAGCAGTGAATGGGCAGCCCGAATGGGGCAGTACTTC.

This chain joins TRBV21-1 and TRBJ2-6; the table's D call, TRBD1, was not checked against the DNA. TRBV21-1 is classified as a pseudogene. CDR3 length: 20 residues. CDR3 sequence (DNA): TGTGCCAGCAGCCCTTGGGGTGACAGGGCTTCTTTCTCTGGGGCCAACGTCCTGACTTTC. Encoded protein: CASSPWGDRASFSGANVLTF.

The CDR3 here is CASSKPGGRGDTQYF. The CDR3 nucleotides read TGTGCCAGCAGTAAACCGGGGGGCAGGGGTGATACGCAGTATTTT. The chain has TRBV6-2 or TRBV6-3 and TRBJ2-3; D might be TRBD2 (7 bases). The germline V gene has CDR1 MNHEY and CDR2 SVGEGT. CDR3 length equals 15 residues. The V end lost 5 bases, the J end lost 6 bases, and 18 bases lay between the germline ends.

The chain has TRBV10-3 and TRBJ2-1, with 10 nucleotides matching TRBD1. Germline V CDR1 and CDR2: ENHRY, SYGVKD. This CDR3 is built from 15 residues. The ends lost 7 bases at V and 8 bases at J; junction bases unmatched: 11. The CDR3 DNA reads as TGTGCCATCAACGCCCGGGACAGGGGTCGCGATGAGCAGTTCTTC. This encodes CAINARDRGRDEQFF.

This sequence joins TRBV7-9 and TRBJ1-2; 8 positions agree with TRBD1. CDR3 length: 13 amino acids. With V trimmed by 5 bases and J by 3 bases, 2 bases remained unmatched. Germline loops: CDR1 SEHNR, CDR2 FQNEAQ (reference sequence). The CDR3 here is CASSPDRDYGYTF. DNA of the CDR3: TGTGCCAGCAGCCCGGACAGGGACTATGGCTACACCTTC.

This chain uses TRBV19 with TRBJ2-6, with D unclear. Per the germline V gene, CDR1 is LNHDA and CDR2 is SQIVND (reference sequence). Trimming left V 11 bases short and J 4 bases short, with 12 bases between. The CDR3 runs to 13 residues. DNA for the CDR3: TGTGCCGTAAGGCGTTCGGGGGCCAACGTCCTGACTTTC. Protein sequence: CAVRRSGANVLTF.

This chain uses TRBV18 with TRBJ1-6; D might be TRBD1 (5 bases). Germline V gives CDR1 KGHSH, CDR2 LQKENI. The CDR3 is 13 amino acids. Trimming left V 1 base short and J 12 bases short, with 10 bases between. In DNA, the CDR3 is TGTGCCAGCTCACCACGAAGGGGAGAACCCCTCCACTTT. As protein: CASSPRRGEPLHF.

This chain uses TRBV6-2 or TRBV6-3 with TRBJ1-5; D not resolved. The germline V gene encodes CDR1 MNHEY and CDR2 SVGEGT. With 2 bases removed from V and 6 bases from J, the gap between germline ends came to 11 bases. The CDR3 contains 14 residues. As DNA, the CDR3 is TGTGCCAGCAGTTACCCCAGCGATTTTCAGCCCCAGCATTTT. The encoded protein is CASSYPSDFQPQHF.

This clone occurred a few times. The genes are TRBV6-1 and TRBJ1-5; D not resolved. The germline V gene encodes CDR1 MNHNS and CDR2 SASEGT. This CDR3 spans 15 amino acids. Between the trimmed V and J ends, which lost 3 bases and 1 base, there was a span of 10 bases. The CDR3 is CASSDLTPSNQPQHF. In DNA, the CDR3 is TGTGCCAGCAGTGACCTGACCCCAAGCAATCAGCCCCAGCATTTT.

This clone is a singleton in its sample. CDR3 in amino acids: CASSRLAGALGPRENSDEQFF. Written as DNA, the CDR3 is TGTGCCAGTAGTAGGCTAGCGGGAGCGCTAGGACCCCGCGAGAATTCCGATGAGCAGTTCTTC. This chain links TRBV19 with TRBJ2-1; 10 nucleotides align to TRBD2. This CDR3 has 21 residues. The V gene end was trimmed by 4 bases and the J gene end by 8 bases; junction bases not matched to a gene: 26. The germline V gene encodes CDR1 LNHDA and CDR2 SQIVND (reference sequence).